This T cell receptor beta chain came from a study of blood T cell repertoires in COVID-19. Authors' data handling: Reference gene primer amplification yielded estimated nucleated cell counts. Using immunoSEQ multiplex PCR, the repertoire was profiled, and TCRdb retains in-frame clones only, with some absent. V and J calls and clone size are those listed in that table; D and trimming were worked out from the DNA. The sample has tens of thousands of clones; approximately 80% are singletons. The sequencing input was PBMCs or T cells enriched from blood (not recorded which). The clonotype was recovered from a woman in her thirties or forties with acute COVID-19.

The CDR3 DNA sequence: TGTGCCAGCAGCGTAGAGGGGCGCAATGAGCAGTTCTTC. The encoded protein is CASSVEGRNEQFF. The chain joins TRBV9 to TRBJ2-1; maybe TRBD1 (5 bases). CDR3 length: 13 amino acids. V gave up 0 bases and J gave up 6 bases, with 7 bases separating them. Germline CDR1 SGDLS, CDR2 YYNGEE. Full variable domain (outside the CDR3, taken from reference TRBV9 and TRBJ2-1): DSGVTQTPKHLITATGQRVTLRCSPRSGDLSVYWYQQSLDQGLQFLIQYYNGEERAKGNILERFSAQQFPDLHSELNLSSLELGDSALYFCASSVEGRNEQFFGPGTRLTVL.